This T cell receptor beta chain was captured in a study of blood T cells in healthy people across ages. Each individual donor underwent a draw of ten milliliters of peripheral blood. A sample-barcoded 5' primer and a J-beta primer mix were used in a second PCR of about 7 to 11 cycles. In TCRdb, the 5' RACE reads were re-called with MiXCR into one record per CDR3 protein. The sample yields under 2 million distinct CDR3 sequences, around 36% seen once. CDR1 and CDR2 (germline): DFQATT, SNEGSKA (reference sequence). This CDR3 contains 14 residues. Trimming pared 5 bases from V and 4 bases from J, leaving 18 bases between.

This TCR came from a woman aged 25 to 39 in good health. J is TRBJ2-7 and V is TRBV20-1, with D possibly matching TRBD1 (5 bases). Material: blood. The CDR3 DNA reads as TGCAGTGCTCGCGGTTTAAGGGGAAATTACGAGCAGTACTTC. Translating it yields CSARGLRGNYEQYF.